A single sample gave rise to the 32 T cell receptor beta chains below, sequenced in a study of blood T cells in healthy people across ages. Combining a sample-barcoded 5' primer with a J-beta primer mix, a second PCR ran for about 6 to 11 cycles. TCRdb reprocessed the 5' RACE reads via MiXCR and lists one record per CDR3 protein. The table lists approximately 600,000 distinct CDR3 sequences, 58% of them singletons. The sequenced sample consisted of blood. Receptors were obtained from a man aged 60-69 years in good health.

This clonotype was observed a single time. The CDR3 DNA sequence: TGCGCCAGCAGCTTTATGGACAACTCTAATGAAAAACTGTTTTTT. Residues: CASSFMDNSNEKLFF. The genes are TRBV5-1 and TRBJ1-4, with D tentatively TRBD1 (5 bases). Germline V gene data show CDR1 as SGHRS and CDR2 as YFSETQ. CDR3 size: 15 residues. The germline V and J ends were trimmed by 2 bases and 3 bases, with 11 bases remaining between them.

The chain employs TRBV3-1 and TRBJ2-1, with TRBD2 identical over 15 bases. Trimming at V came to 5 bases and at J to 9 bases, leaving 8 bases not matched to a gene. The germline CDR1 and CDR2 sequences are LGHDT and YNNKEL (reference sequence). The CDR3 loop spans 16 amino acids. CDR3 DNA: TGTGCCAGCAGCATTGGACTAGCGGGGGGGTACGGTGAGCAGTTCTTC. Translation: CASSIGLAGGYGEQFF.

In DNA, the CDR3 is TGTGCCAGCAGCCCCCTAGCCTCGGGAGATACGCAGTATTTT. Amino acid sequence: CASSPLASGDTQYF. V usage is TRBV12-3 or TRBV12-4 and J usage is TRBJ2-3; D possibly corresponds to TRBD2 (5 bases). The CDR3 length is 14 residues. V lost 6 bases and J lost 5, with 15 bases in between.

V gene TRBV29-1 combines with J gene TRBJ2-7, with TRBD1 matching 8 bases. V trimming: 6 bases; J trimming: 4 bases; junction bases outside the gene matches: 8. The CDR3 runs 13 residues. Germline-derived CDR1 and CDR2 are SQVTM and ANQGSEA. The CDR3 protein is CSVQQGGTYEQYF. CDR3 sequence (DNA): TGCAGCGTCCAACAGGGGGGCACTTACGAGCAGTACTTC.

A few counts support this clonotype. One junction end disagrees with the germline gene, perhaps due to a read error. The rearrangement links TRBV5-1 to TRBJ2-3; D uncertain. The CDR3 extends over 13 amino acids. Germline-derived CDR1 and CDR2 are SGHRS and YFSETQ. This chain's CDR3 is CASSVVGTDTQYF. In DNA form, the CDR3 reads TGTGCCAGCAGCGTAGTTGGCACAGATACGCAGTATTTT.

This clonotype has ten or more counts. The chain couples TRBV10-2 to TRBJ2-7; tentatively, D is TRBD1 (6 bases). CDR1 and CDR2 (germline): WSHSY, SAAADI. V lost 0 bases to trimming and J lost 6 bases, with 12 bases between them. This CDR3 comprises 14 residues. CDR3 in DNA: TGCGCCAGCAGTGAGTCGAACAGGGCAGGCGAGCAGTACTTC. Its translation: CASSESNRAGEQYF.

This clonotype was seen many times. CDR3 protein: CASSESRQGSRAQYF. CDR3 bases: TGTGCCAGCAGTGAATCGCGACAGGGATCCAGGGCCCAGTACTTC. J is TRBJ2-5 and V is TRBV2; 7 positions agree with TRBD1. The trim removed 2 bases at V and 9 bases at J, leaving 12 bases unmatched. Germline V gene lookup returns CDR1 SNHLY and CDR2 FYNNEI. The CDR3 runs 15 residues.

The CDR3 DNA sequence: TGCAGTGCACCGACTAGCGGGGGGATAGAGACCCAGTACTTC. As protein: CSAPTSGGIETQYF. The rearrangement links TRBV20-1 to TRBJ2-5, with 13 bases aligning to TRBD2. The ends lost 6 bases at V and 4 bases at J; junction bases unmatched: 5. The length of the CDR3 is 14 residues. Germline loops: CDR1 DFQATT, CDR2 SNEGSKA (reference sequence).

V usage is TRBV12-3 or TRBV12-4 and J usage is TRBJ2-5; either TRBD1 or TRBD2 may fit D (5 bases each). The CDR3 has 15 residues. The germline V and J ends were trimmed by 1 base and 5 bases, with 14 bases remaining between them. CDR3 nucleotide sequence: TGTGCCAGCAGTTTAGGGGGACGGAAGCGGGAGACCCAGTACTTC. Amino acids: CASSLGGRKRETQYF.

This chain links TRBV12-3 or TRBV12-4 with TRBJ2-7; 11 bases are a match to TRBD1. V was pared by 5 bases and J by 7 bases, with 19 bases of the junction left unmatched. The length of the CDR3 is 18 residues. The chain's CDR3 is CASSRTGGLATNSNEQYF. CDR3 nucleotide sequence: TGTGCCAGCAGTCGGACAGGGGGCCTGGCTACGAACAGCAATGAGCAGTACTTC.

This chain joins TRBV29-1 and TRBJ1-1; the D gene is possibly TRBD1 (6 bases). This CDR3 is built from 14 residues. Germline V gene lookup returns CDR1 SQVTM and CDR2 ANQGSEA. The V and J ends lost 1 base and 6 bases respectively, with 15 bases between them. In nucleotides, the CDR3 is TGCAGCGTTGAAGTCGTCGGGGGGCGGCCTGAAGCTTTCTTT. Its translation is CSVEVVGGRPEAFF.

This clonotype was detected a few times. The chain recombines TRBV10-3 with TRBJ2-5; the match to TRBD1 covers 8 bases. Looked up from germline, CDR1 is ENHRY and CDR2 is SYGVKD. The J segment lost 7 bases and the V segment lost 2 bases, leaving 6 bases of the junction unmatched. The CDR3 loop spans 14 amino acids. DNA of the CDR3: TGTGCCATCAGTGAGATCGGACAGGGAGCGACCCAGTACTTC. Translating gives CAISEIGQGATQYF.

V gene TRBV11-2 combines with J gene TRBJ2-5; D unresolved. CDR1 and CDR2 (germline): SGHAT, FQNNGV. The CDR3 totals 14 residues. The germline V and J ends were trimmed by 0 bases and 5 bases, with 10 bases remaining between them. The CDR3 is CASSLDRLSETQYF. The DNA of the CDR3 is TGTGCCAGCAGCTTAGACCGCTTGTCGGAGACCCAGTACTTC.

A few counts support this clonotype. The chain joins TRBV15 to TRBJ2-7; D may be TRBD2 (6 bases). The CDR3 runs to 14 residues. The V gene lost 0 bases and the J gene lost 3 bases, with 9 bases spanning the gap. CDR1 is LNHNV and CDR2 is YYDKDF in the germline V gene (reference sequence). The CDR3 DNA sequence: TGTGCCACCAGCAGAGATTTCGGGGGCTACGAGCAGTACTTC. Protein: CATSRDFGGYEQYF.

CDR3: CASSPSRTGALDFYGYTF. The DNA of the CDR3 is TGTGCCAGCTCACCATCTAGGACAGGGGCCCTAGACTTCTATGGCTACACCTTC. The J gene is TRBJ1-2, the V gene TRBV18; 9 bases agree with TRBD1. With 2 bases clipped from V and 4 bases from J, the junction kept 14 bases outside the gene matches. The germline V gene has CDR1 KGHSH and CDR2 LQKENI. The CDR3 has 18 amino acids.

The chain combines TRBV5-6 with TRBJ2-6; maybe TRBD2 (5 bases). Germline V lookup: CDR1 SGHDT, CDR2 YYEEEE. With 6 bases removed from V and 0 bases from J, the gap between germline ends came to 16 bases. CDR3 length: 17 amino acids. For the CDR3, the DNA is TGTGCCAGCAACAGACGGACTGATATCTCTGGGGCCAACGTCCTGACTTTC. Encoded protein: CASNRRTDISGANVLTF.

The DNA of the CDR3 is TGTGCCATTAGTAGGACAGGTGTTCCTAACTATGGCTACACCTTC. Protein product: CAISRTGVPNYGYTF. The chain joins TRBV10-3 to TRBJ1-2; 7 bases match TRBD1. With V trimmed by 9 bases and J by 0 bases, 10 bases remained unmatched. This CDR3 is 15 amino acids long. Germline-derived CDR1 and CDR2 are ENHRY and SYGVKD.

This clonotype was recorded a few times. This rearrangement joins TRBV9 to TRBJ1-2; unclear D gene. Germline CDR1 reads SGDLS; CDR2 reads YYNGEE. Trimming removed 0 bases from V and 8 bases from J, with 17 bases in between. The CDR3 consists of 15 residues. This CDR3 reads CASSVDEDSWRGYTF. The CDR3, as DNA: TGTGCCAGCAGCGTAGACGAGGATAGCTGGCGAGGCTACACCTTC.

This clonotype was observed a handful of times. The chain carries TRBV29-1 and TRBJ2-5; possibly TRBD1 for D (6 bases). The CDR3 is 11 residues long. Per the germline V gene, CDR1 is SQVTM and CDR2 is ANQGSEA. Deletions cut 4 bases from V and 5 bases from J, with 8 bases between. CDR3 nucleotides: TGCAGCGTTGGGGACACTGAGACCCAGTACTTC. This codes for CSVGDTETQYF.

This clonotype turned up a few times. V usage is TRBV20-1 and J usage is TRBJ2-1; perhaps TRBD2 as D (5 bases). The V gene lost 6 bases and the J gene lost 0 bases, with 9 bases spanning the gap. The CDR3 has 13 amino acids. Germline CDR1 reads DFQATT; CDR2 reads SNEGSKA (reference sequence). This CDR3 reads CSARDRSYNEQFF. The CDR3 nucleotides read TGCAGTGCCCGGGATCGCTCCTACAATGAGCAGTTCTTC.

For this clonotype: A junction end diverges from the germline sequence, so it may reflect a read error. The chain recombines TRBV27 with TRBJ2-1; D gene ambiguous. The CDR3 contains 15 residues. Germline V CDR1 and CDR2: MNHEY, SMNVEV (reference sequence). CDR3 amino acids: CASSLMAGSHNEQFF. DNA of the CDR3: TGTGCCAGCAGTTTAATGGCAGGCTCCCACAATGAGCAGTTCTTC.

The J gene is TRBJ2-1, the V gene TRBV9; D gene uncertain. CDR1 is SGDLS, CDR2 YYNGEE, per germline. V lost 2 bases and J lost 7, with 13 bases in between. The CDR3 has 14 residues. The CDR3 is CASSVSQARNEQFF. The CDR3 DNA reads as TGTGCCAGCAGCGTGAGCCAGGCACGAAATGAGCAGTTCTTC.

J is TRBJ2-3 and V is TRBV20-1; perhaps TRBD2 as D (5 bases). V was trimmed by 1 base and J by 0 bases, leaving 14 bases between them. Germline loops: CDR1 DFQATT, CDR2 SNEGSKA (reference sequence). This CDR3 spans 16 amino acids. DNA of the CDR3: TGCAGTGCTAGAGTCAATGACGCGGGTAGCACAGATACGCAGTATTTT. It codes for CSARVNDAGSTDTQYF.

The chain links TRBV11-2 to TRBJ2-5; 10 bases are shared with TRBD1. CDR3 length: 15 residues. The junction had 3 bases not matched to a gene; V was cut back by 3 bases and J by 2 bases. Germline-derived CDR1 and CDR2 are SGHAT and FQNNGV. The CDR3 spells CASSFGQGDQETQYF. In nucleotides, the CDR3 is TGTGCCAGCAGCTTCGGACAGGGGGATCAAGAGACCCAGTACTTC.

The rearrangement uses TRBV12-3 or TRBV12-4 and TRBJ2-4; 11 bases match TRBD1. CDR3 length equals 14 residues. With 6 bases clipped from V and 7 bases from J, the junction kept 5 bases outside the gene matches. CDR3 sequence reads: CASSAGQGVNIQYF. As DNA, the CDR3 is TGTGCCAGCAGCGCGGGACAGGGGGTGAACATTCAGTACTTC.

V gene TRBV29-1 combines with J gene TRBJ2-5; either TRBD1 or TRBD2 may fit D (5 bases each). The J call may be wrong; the DNA end is better matched by TRBJ2-7. CDR1 and CDR2 from the germline V gene are SQVTM and ANQGSEA. The CDR3 extends over 12 amino acids. The CDR3 region is CSVEGELFEQYF. CDR3 nucleotides: TGCAGCGTTGAGGGGGAGTTGTTCGAGCAGTACTTC.

This clonotype was seen a few times. The chain couples TRBV9 to TRBJ2-7; 11 bases are a match to TRBD2. The CDR3 totals 15 residues. Losses at the gene ends were 3 bases for V and 2 bases for J; bases not matched to a gene: 4. Germline CDR1 SGDLS, CDR2 YYNGEE. CDR3 amino acids: CASSGSSGGTYEQYF. CDR3 bases: TGTGCCAGCAGCGGGTCTAGCGGGGGGACCTACGAGCAGTACTTC. Looking up the rest from reference TRBV9 and TRBJ2-7 gives the full variable domain: DSGVTQTPKHLITATGQRVTLRCSPRSGDLSVYWYQQSLDQGLQFLIQYYNGEERAKGNILERFSAQQFPDLHSELNLSSLELGDSALYFCASSGSSGGTYEQYFGPGTRLTVT.

The chain couples TRBV4-2 to TRBJ2-1, with D possibly matching TRBD1 (6 bases). Germline values: CDR1 LGHNA, CDR2 YNFKEQ. This CDR3 has 14 residues. Trimming left V 0 bases short and J 6 bases short, with 9 bases between. The DNA of the CDR3 is TGTGCCAGCAGCCAAGAATGGACAGTCAATGAGCAGTTCTTC. This codes for CASSQEWTVNEQFF.

This clonotype was detected ten times or more. The chain combines TRBV29-1 with TRBJ2-5; 7 bases match TRBD1. The CDR3 contains 12 residues. V gave up 7 bases and J gave up 10 bases; unmatched junction bases: 12. The germline CDR1 and CDR2 sequences are SQVTM and ANQGSEA. Here the CDR3 reads CSAAGAGGVQYF. CDR3 nucleotides: TGCAGCGCTGCCGGGGCAGGGGGTGTCCAGTACTTC. The whole variable domain, remainder taken from reference TRBV29-1 and TRBJ2-5, is SAVISQKPSRDICQRGTSLTIQCQVDSQVTMMFWYRQQPGQSLTLIATANQGSEATYESGFVIDKFPISRPNLTFSTLTVSNMSPEDSSIYLCSAAGAGGVQYFGPGTRLLVL.

The J gene is TRBJ1-4, the V gene TRBV20-1, with D tentatively TRBD1 (5 bases). Per the germline V gene, CDR1 is DFQATT and CDR2 is SNEGSKA (reference sequence). With 3 bases removed from V and 4 bases from J, the gap between germline ends came to 12 bases. The CDR3 covers 14 residues. Written as DNA, the CDR3 is TGCAGTGCTAGCGCAGGGCCCATTAATGAAAAACTGTTTTTT. Translation: CSASAGPINEKLFF.

The CDR3 here is CATSNRDRVNQPQHF. CDR3 DNA: TGTGCCACCAGCAACCGGGACAGGGTCAACCAGCCCCAGCATTTT. This chain connects TRBV15 to TRBJ1-5, with 9 bases aligning to TRBD1. The CDR3 is 15 residues long. Germline lookup yields CDR1 LNHNV and CDR2 YYDKDF (reference sequence). V lost 4 bases to trimming and J lost 7 bases; unmatched junction nucleotides: 8.

V gene TRBV14 combines with J gene TRBJ1-1; no clear D gene. The CDR3 is made up of 13 amino acids. Per germline, CDR1 SGHDN and CDR2 FVKESK. The V end lost 1 base, the J end lost 4 bases, and 7 bases lay between the germline ends. For the CDR3, the DNA is TGTGCCAGCAGCCAAGGTTGGGGCACTGAAGCTTTCTTT. Translating it yields CASSQGWGTEAFF.